What follows are 31 T cell receptor beta chains derived from one specimen sequenced in a study of CD8 T cells in ankylosing spondylitis (dated by TCRdb to about 2017). Their specific antigens are unknown. Libraries were built with 5' RACE. Sequencing used an Illumina HiSeq 2500. The public reads were quality trimmed at Q25 with fastp and then assembled into clones with MiXCR by TCRdb, keeping productive beta chains. Duplicate CDR3 protein sequences are folded into a single record with the most common DNA and genes. The sample records roughly 300,000 distinct CDR3 sequences, roughly 8% of which are singletons. The top ten hold roughly 15% of the sample. Broader findings and caveats from the paper: A TCR beta motif made up of several highly homologous amino acid variants appeared to be characteristic of blood from ankylosing spondylitis patients.

The sequenced material came from blood, either unsorted or a sorted T cell fraction (not recorded which). These receptors were taken from a male donor with ankylosing spondylitis.

V and J are TRBV10-3 and TRBJ1-6, with 9 positions matching TRBD1. The CDR3 sequence is 15 residues long. V was pared by 0 bases and J by 10 bases, with 4 bases of the junction left unmatched. Germline loops: CDR1 ENHRY, CDR2 SYGVKD. The CDR3, as DNA: TGTGCCATCAGTGAGTCGACAGGGGGGGACTCACCCCTCCACTTT. Its translation: CAISESTGGDSPLHF.

The genes are TRBV9 and TRBJ2-7, with D possibly TRBD2 on 6 matching bases. Deletions cut 4 bases from V and 3 bases from J, with 14 bases between. The CDR3 runs 14 residues. Per germline, CDR1 SGDLS and CDR2 YYNGEE. This chain's CDR3 is CASSPRDSLYEQYF. CDR3 bases: TGTGCCAGCAGCCCCAGGGACTCCCTCTACGAGCAGTACTTC.

This clonotype was detected many times. This chain uses TRBV6-1 with TRBJ1-3; 7 bases are shared with TRBD1. Per the germline V gene, CDR1 is MNHNS and CDR2 is SASEGT. V lost 5 bases, J lost 0 bases, and 13 bases stayed unmatched. The CDR3 runs to 18 residues. The CDR3 is CASSPVGQVLRSGNTIYF. The CDR3 DNA sequence: TGTGCCAGCAGTCCCGTCGGACAGGTCCTTCGCTCTGGAAACACCATATATTTT.

This clonotype has just a few counts. This chain connects TRBV4-3 to TRBJ1-5; D is uncertain. CDR3 length: 16 residues. Trimming stripped 1 base from V and 7 bases from J, with 17 bases between. Germline CDR1 is LGHNA and CDR2 is YSLEER. The CDR3 sequence is CASSQALNPPGQPQHF. The DNA for the CDR3 is TGCGCCAGCAGCCAAGCGCTGAACCCCCCGGGGCAGCCCCAGCATTTT.

This clonotype has at least ten counts. The chain links TRBV5-1 to TRBJ2-1; perhaps TRBD1 as D (7 bases). The CDR3 spans 16 residues. CDR1 is SGHRS, CDR2 YFSETQ, per germline. The ends were cut back, 0 bases at V and 6 bases at J, with 16 bases in the middle. CDR3 in amino acids: CASSLGQGEGLNEQFF. The CDR3 DNA reads TGCGCCAGCAGCTTGGGACAGGGTGAGGGACTCAATGAGCAGTTCTTC.

The V call is TRBV5-1, the J call TRBJ2-7, with TRBD2 identical over 7 bases. The trim removed 0 bases at V and 3 bases at J, leaving 3 bases unmatched. The V gene's germline CDR1 is SGHRS and CDR2 YFSETQ. This CDR3 spans 14 amino acids. In DNA form, the CDR3 reads TGCGCCAGCAGCTTGGCCCCTAGCGGCTACGAGCAGTACTTC. Its translation is CASSLAPSGYEQYF.

This clonotype was seen more than once but under ten times. The chain carries TRBV27 and TRBJ2-1, with 7 bases that match TRBD2. CDR1 is MNHEY, CDR2 SMNVEV, per germline (reference sequence). This CDR3 region has 16 residues. The V and J ends lost 6 bases and 0 bases, in that order; junction bases with no gene match: 8. CDR3 DNA: TGTGCCAGCAGGAGACTAGCACAGAGCTCCTACAATGAGCAGTTCTTC. Protein product: CASRRLAQSSYNEQFF.

This clonotype was counted between two and nine times. The genes are TRBV5-1 and TRBJ1-1, with a weak D call TRBD1 (5 bases). The CDR3 runs 15 residues. Looked up from germline, CDR1 is SGHRS and CDR2 is YFSETQ. V gave up 0 bases and J gave up 4 bases, with 13 bases separating them. The CDR3 DNA reads TGCGCCAGCAGCTTGGCCGTGGGGGTTGGCACTGAAGCTTTCTTT. It is translated as CASSLAVGVGTEAFF.

This clonotype was counted a single time. The CDR3 DNA reads TGTGCCAGCGGCCCCTGGGGACTAGACTACAATGAGCAGTTCTTC. This sequence encodes CASGPWGLDYNEQFF. The V gene is TRBV27, the J gene TRBJ2-1; 8 bases line up with TRBD2. Trimming cost V 8 bases and J 3 bases; bases outside gene matches: 9. CDR3 size: 15 residues. The germline gives CDR1 MNHEY, CDR2 SMNVEV (reference sequence).

This clonotype came up many times. This sequence joins TRBV12-3 or TRBV12-4 and TRBJ1-4, with D possibly being TRBD1 (5 bases). V was clipped by 2 bases and J by 5 bases, with 12 bases between them. The CDR3 has 15 amino acids. The CDR3 spells CASSLQGAGNEKLFF. CDR3 coding DNA: TGTGCCAGCAGTTTACAAGGGGCCGGGAATGAAAAACTGTTTTTT.

This clonotype was observed at least ten times. The V gene is TRBV12-3 or TRBV12-4, the J gene TRBJ1-5; D is perhaps TRBD1 (5 bases). This CDR3 spans 13 amino acids. V was pared by 3 bases and J by 7 bases, with 10 bases between. The CDR3 region is CASSLYGDQPQHF. CDR3 nucleotide sequence: TGTGCCAGCAGTTTGTATGGGGACCAGCCCCAGCATTTT.

Many counts were recorded for this clonotype. The chain carries TRBV12-3 or TRBV12-4 and TRBJ2-1; no clear D. CDR3 length equals 12 residues. The ends were cut back, 1 base at V and 8 bases at J, with 6 bases in the middle. CDR3 sequence: CASSLVRYEQFF. CDR3 nucleotide sequence: TGTGCCAGCAGTTTAGTTAGATATGAGCAGTTCTTC.

This clonotype showed up many times. The chain has TRBV10-3 and TRBJ1-4; 7 nucleotides align to TRBD1. This CDR3 is built from 13 residues. Germline CDR1 is ENHRY and CDR2 is SYGVKD. Unmatched junction bases numbered 5, after V lost 10 bases and J lost 3 bases. CDR3 DNA sequence: TGTGCCAGCAGGGACAGTCCTAATGAAAAACTGTTTTTT. Translated, it gives CASRDSPNEKLFF.

This clonotype was seen a few times. The genes are TRBV12-3 or TRBV12-4 and TRBJ1-1; 7 bases fit TRBD1. V gave up 6 bases and J gave up 5 bases; unmatched junction bases: 9. CDR3 length: 14 residues. In DNA form, the CDR3 reads TGTGCCAGCAGACAAAAACAGGGGTGGACTGAAGCTTTCTTT. Translated: CASRQKQGWTEAFF.

This clonotype has a single count. The chain links TRBV3-1 to TRBJ2-3, with 11 bases that match TRBD2. V gave up 1 base and J gave up 2 bases; unmatched junction bases: 5. Germline V gene sequence: CDR1 LGHDT, CDR2 YNNKEL (reference sequence). The CDR3 is 17 amino acids. CDR3 sequence (DNA): TGTGCCAGCAGCCAAGGTAGACTAGCGGGACTCACAGATACGCAGTATTTT. As protein: CASSQGRLAGLTDTQYF.

The genes are TRBV4-3 and TRBJ2-3, with 7 positions matching TRBD1. CDR1 and CDR2 (germline): LGHNA, YSLEER. This CDR3 has 16 residues. V gave up 2 bases and J gave up 4 bases; unmatched junction bases: 9. Here the CDR3 reads CASSQLKGAHPDTQYF. The CDR3, as DNA: TGCGCCAGCAGCCAACTGAAGGGGGCGCATCCAGATACGCAGTATTTT.

This clonotype occurred many times. The chain carries TRBV27 and TRBJ2-7, with 10 bases aligning to TRBD2. The CDR3 is 14 amino acids. With V trimmed by 4 bases and J by 3 bases, 3 bases remained unmatched. Germline CDR1 is MNHEY and CDR2 is SMNVEV (reference sequence). The CDR3 coding sequence is TGTGCCAGCAGTTCCGGGACTAGCGTCTACGAGCAGTACTTC. Translated: CASSSGTSVYEQYF.

This clonotype was detected ten times or more. The genes are TRBV12-3 or TRBV12-4 and TRBJ1-1; 9 bases align to TRBD1. The V and J ends lost 0 bases and 4 bases, in that order; junction bases with no gene match: 9. The CDR3 is made up of 17 amino acids. The CDR3 DNA sequence: TGTGCCAGCAGTTTAGCGTGGTCGGACAGGGGTGGCACTGAAGCTTTCTTT. Translating it yields CASSLAWSDRGGTEAFF.

The CDR3 nucleotides are TGTGCCAGCAGTTTCTTAGCAGACAATGAGCAGTTCTTC. It specifies CASSFLADNEQFF. The gene calls are TRBV27 and TRBJ2-1; D remains unclear. In germline, CDR1 is MNHEY, CDR2 SMNVEV (reference sequence). CDR3 size: 13 residues. V lost 3 bases and J 5 bases, leaving 8 bases between the germline ends.

V usage is TRBV29-1 and J usage is TRBJ2-1; D perhaps matches TRBD2 (6 bases). Germline values: CDR1 SQVTM, CDR2 ANQGSEA. Trimming took 4 bases from V and 9 from J, leaving 16 bases between them. There are 13 residues in the CDR3. The CDR3 DNA reads TGCAGCGTTGGAGGGCGGGATGAGAGTGAGCAGTTCTTC. Its translation is CSVGGRDESEQFF.

There are a few counts of this clonotype. The chain joins TRBV7-8 to TRBJ1-4; 7 bases agree with TRBD1. This CDR3 is built from 15 residues. Germline V gene data show CDR1 as SGHVS and CDR2 as FQNEAQ. Unmatched junction bases numbered 6, after V lost 1 base and J lost 7 bases. The CDR3 spells CASSLGQGRGEKLFF. For the CDR3, the DNA is TGTGCCAGCAGCTTAGGACAGGGACGGGGTGAAAAACTGTTTTTT.

This clonotype appeared many times. This sequence joins TRBV7-6 and TRBJ2-1; unclear D gene. V lost 1 base to trimming and J lost 0 bases, with 10 bases between them. In germline, CDR1 is SGHVS, CDR2 FNYEAQ. This CDR3 has 16 residues. The CDR3 bases are TGTGCCAGCAGCTTAGAAGCGCGGAGCTCCTACAATGAGCAGTTCTTC. It encodes CASSLEARSSYNEQFF.

This clonotype was counted between two and nine times. The V and J genes are TRBV5-1 and TRBJ2-5; TRBD2 matches at 9 bases. The CDR3 contains 15 residues. V lost 3 bases, J lost 1 base, and 4 bases stayed unmatched. CDR1 is SGHRS and CDR2 is YFSETQ in the germline V gene. The CDR3 reads CASSSTSGSQETQYF. DNA of the CDR3: TGCGCCAGCAGCTCCACTAGCGGGTCCCAAGAGACCCAGTACTTC.

To note about this clonotype: Mismatch with germline at one junction end may stem from a read error. The rearrangement uses TRBV24-1 and TRBJ1-5, with TRBD1 identical over 10 bases. Germline V gene lookup returns CDR1 KGHDR and CDR2 SFDVKD. The CDR3 totals 15 residues. The CDR3 DNA reads as TGTGCCCATCCCAGGGACAGGGGAATCAATCAGCTCCAGCATTTT. Translated, it gives CAHPRDRGINQLQHF.

This clonotype showed up just a few times. The rearrangement joins TRBV25-1 to TRBJ1-2; TRBD1 aligns across 7 bases. CDR1 and CDR2 (germline): MGHDK, SYGVNS. This CDR3 contains 14 residues. After removal of 5 bases from V and 6 bases from J, the junction contained 9 bases not matched to a gene. CDR3 residues: CASSRTGVGHGYTF. CDR3 DNA: TGTGCCAGCAGTAGGACAGGAGTGGGTCATGGCTACACCTTC.

This clonotype was seen a few times. The rearrangement links TRBV14 to TRBJ2-5; D not resolved. This CDR3 comprises 15 residues. With 4 bases removed from V and 5 bases from J, the gap between germline ends came to 17 bases. Germline CDR1 SGHDN, CDR2 FVKESK. CDR3 DNA: TGTGCCAGCAGCCCCTTTACCCCCAATGCGGAGACCCAGTACTTC. Translating it yields CASSPFTPNAETQYF.

This clonotype was recorded a few times. The J gene is TRBJ2-5, the V gene TRBV10-3; D tentatively reads TRBD1 or TRBD2 (5 bases each). Germline CDR1 ENHRY, CDR2 SYGVKD. The CDR3 runs 13 residues. Deletions cut 5 bases from V and 5 bases from J, with 12 bases between. The CDR3 loop reads CAISTLRGETQYF. CDR3 nucleotides: TGTGCCATCAGTACCTTGAGGGGCGAGACCCAGTACTTC.

This clonotype was observed at least ten times. The gene calls are TRBV29-1 and TRBJ2-5, with D tentatively TRBD1 or TRBD2 (6 bases each). The CDR3 is 13 amino acids. V dropped 6 bases and J dropped 3 bases, with 14 bases sitting between them. The germline CDR1 and CDR2 sequences are SQVTM and ANQGSEA. CDR3 residues: CSVGGGGKETQYF. The CDR3 nucleotides are TGCAGCGTCGGAGGGGGTGGGAAAGAGACCCAGTACTTC.

The chain has TRBV12-3 or TRBV12-4 and TRBJ2-2; no clear D. V was shortened by 3 bases and J by 8 bases, with 4 bases between the two germline ends. CDR3 size: 11 residues. The CDR3 coding sequence is TGTGCCAGCAGTTTTGTGGGGGAGCTGTTTTTT. It translates to CASSFVGELFF.

The chain couples TRBV7-6 to TRBJ2-7; D call uncertain. Germline CDR1 SGHVS, CDR2 FNYEAQ. This CDR3 is built from 16 residues. Trimming took off 4 bases at V and 2 bases at J, with 18 bases between the two ends. The CDR3 is CASSSPFDPSPYEQYF. In DNA form, the CDR3 reads TGTGCCAGCAGCTCCCCTTTTGATCCGAGCCCCTACGAGCAGTACTTC.

This chain connects TRBV4-1 to TRBJ1-3, with a tentative D call TRBD1 (5 bases). V lost 0 bases to trimming and J lost 4 bases, with 16 bases between them. CDR1 and CDR2 (germline): MGHRA, YSYEKL. The CDR3 is made up of 17 amino acids. CDR3 in amino acids: CASSQDPAEAGGNTIYF. The CDR3 DNA sequence: TGCGCCAGCAGCCAAGATCCAGCCGAGGCAGGGGGAAACACCATATATTTT.